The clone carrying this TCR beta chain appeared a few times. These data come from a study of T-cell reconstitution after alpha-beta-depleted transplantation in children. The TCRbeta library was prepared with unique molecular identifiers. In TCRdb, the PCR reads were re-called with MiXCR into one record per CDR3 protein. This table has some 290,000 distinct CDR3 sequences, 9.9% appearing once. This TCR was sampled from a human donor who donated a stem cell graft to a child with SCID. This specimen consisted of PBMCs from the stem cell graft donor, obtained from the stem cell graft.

The CDR3 nucleotides read TGTGCCAGCAGCTTCTCAGGGGGGTTGTATGAAAAACTGTTTTTT. Residues: CASSFSGGLYEKLFF. The V and J genes are TRBV5-8 and TRBJ1-4, with TRBD1 matching 7 bases. V lost 2 bases, J lost 6 bases, and 7 bases stayed unmatched. The CDR3 sequence is 15 residues long. Germline V lookup: CDR1 SGHTS, CDR2 YDEGEE.